The present T cell receptor beta chain was sequenced within a study of blood T cell repertoires in COVID-19. In the study overall: Sites across the United States, Italy and Spain contributed samples from acute and convalescent COVID-19. PBMCs, B-cell-depleted T cells, or T cells were the source of the cDNA or gDNA that made up the material.

This clone was seen just once. With 5 bases removed from V and 0 bases from J, the gap between germline ends came to 14 bases. This CDR3 spans 16 amino acids. Germline assignment: CDR1 SNHLY and CDR2 FYNNEI. How the authors handled the data: Estimation of nucleated cell counts relied on the amplification of reference gene primers. Sequenced by immunoSEQ multiplex PCR; TCRdb stores in-frame clones only, minus some. The V and J calls and clone size come from that table; D and trimming were worked out from the DNA. The repertoire holds some 220,000 clones, with approximately 83% as singletons. This TCR was sampled from a human donor in a cohort sampled during active COVID-19. Input material: peripheral blood. The chain recombines TRBV2 with TRBJ1-3; D call uncertain. CDR3 coding DNA: TGTGCCAGCAGTCTGAGCGGTACAAGCTCTGGAAACACCATATATTTT. Its protein is CASSLSGTSSGNTIYF.